This record covers a single T cell receptor beta chain. This likely comes from a read error, as the CDR3 has no conserved phenylalanine or tryptophan at its end. Because the CDR3's place on the DNA is in doubt, the DNA is left out and the CDR3 is given as listed by TCRdb. The source of the sample is a study of blood T cell repertoires in COVID-19. The overall study: Specimens from acute and convalescent COVID-19 originated in the United States, Italy and Spain. Sample material is recorded as cDNA or gDNA derived from T cells, B-cell-depleted T cells, or PBMCs.

The CDR3 spans 8 amino acids, including both terminal residues. This table comes from immunoSEQ multiplex PCR, and its TCRdb copy is limited to in-frame clones, with some not included. In the table there are about 140,000 clones, roughly 81% of which are singletons. The sequence came from a woman aged 45 to 65 with active or convalescent COVID-19. Sequenced sample: peripheral blood. V and J are TRBV21-1 and TRBJ2-7; the tabulated D call, TRBD2, remains unverified against the DNA. TRBV21-1 is reported as a pseudogene. CDR3: CASSKGDS.